This TCR beta chain originates from a study of Ad26.COV2.S vaccination and SARS-CoV-2 variants. About the research overall: Donor joined the COV1001 Ad26.COV2.S trial arm.

The assay was immunoSEQ multiplex PCR, and TCRdb's table has in-frame clones only and misses some. The data contain 250,000 to 300,000 clones, around 87% of them singletons. The treatment here: about 20 received Ad26.COV2.S at low or high dose, single or two shots; 5 received placebo; per-sample allocation not given. The investigators took samples on day 63 after the first vaccine or placebo injection. Wuhan-strain SARS-CoV-2 spike was expressed by the Ad26 vector that made up the vaccine. As for this clone: What it binds is not known.

Overall study results and limits: Spike-specific TCR breadth ran higher among vaccine recipients than placebo recipients. Using TCR breadth and depth analyses may have led to underestimated total T cell responses.

V was trimmed by 3 bases and J by 7 bases, leaving 12 bases between them. The CDR3 covers 14 residues. Germline CDR1 and CDR2: MGHDK and SYGVNS. The sequences come from peripheral blood, collected in a trial of Ad26.COV2.S vaccine versus placebo. This clonotype was obtained from a person aged 18-65 years who received the Ad26.COV2.S COVID-19 vaccine or a placebo. J is TRBJ1-4 and V is TRBV25-1, with D perhaps matching TRBD1 (5 bases). DNA of the CDR3: TGTGCCAGCAGTGATCCGGGCGGGGGTGAAAAACTGTTTTTT. Residues: CASSDPGGGEKLFF.